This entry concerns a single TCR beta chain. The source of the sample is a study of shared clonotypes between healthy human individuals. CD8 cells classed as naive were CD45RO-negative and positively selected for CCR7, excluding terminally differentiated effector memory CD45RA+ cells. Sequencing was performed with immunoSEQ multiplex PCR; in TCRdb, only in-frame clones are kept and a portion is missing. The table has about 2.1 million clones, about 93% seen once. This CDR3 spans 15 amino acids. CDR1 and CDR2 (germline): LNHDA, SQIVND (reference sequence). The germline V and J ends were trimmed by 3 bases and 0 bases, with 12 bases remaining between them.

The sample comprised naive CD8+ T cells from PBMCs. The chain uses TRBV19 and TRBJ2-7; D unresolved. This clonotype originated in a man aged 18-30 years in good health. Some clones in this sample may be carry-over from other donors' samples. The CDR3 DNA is TGTGCCAGTAGTATTTGGGCCGCTAGCTCCTACGAGCAGTACTTC. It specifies CASSIWAASSYEQYF.